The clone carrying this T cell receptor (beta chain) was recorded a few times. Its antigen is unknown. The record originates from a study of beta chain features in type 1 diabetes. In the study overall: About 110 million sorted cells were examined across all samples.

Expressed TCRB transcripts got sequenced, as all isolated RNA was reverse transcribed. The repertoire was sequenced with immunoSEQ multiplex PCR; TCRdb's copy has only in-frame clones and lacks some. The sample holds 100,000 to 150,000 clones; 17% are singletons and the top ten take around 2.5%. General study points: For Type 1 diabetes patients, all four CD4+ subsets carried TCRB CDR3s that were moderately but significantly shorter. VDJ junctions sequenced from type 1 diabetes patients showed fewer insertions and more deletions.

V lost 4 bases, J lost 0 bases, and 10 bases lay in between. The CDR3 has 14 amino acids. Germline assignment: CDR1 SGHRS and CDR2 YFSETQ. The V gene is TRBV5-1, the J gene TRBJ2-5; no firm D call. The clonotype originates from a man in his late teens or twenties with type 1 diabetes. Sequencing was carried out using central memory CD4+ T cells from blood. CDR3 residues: CASSTGRDQETQYF. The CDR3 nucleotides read TGCGCCAGCAGCACCGGACGGGACCAAGAGACCCAGTACTTC.